This TCR beta chain was documented in a study of blood T cell repertoires in COVID-19. The overall study: The analysed material was cDNA or gDNA that came from T cells, B-cell-depleted T cells, or PBMCs.

Germline-derived CDR1 and CDR2 are MNHEY and SMNVEV (reference sequence). Trimming removed 6 bases at V and 3 bases at J, with 20 bases between. The CDR3 covers 16 residues. The repertoire was sequenced with immunoSEQ multiplex PCR; TCRdb's copy has only in-frame clones and lacks some. The sample lists roughly 200,000 clones; 87% were seen once. This sequence joins TRBV27 and TRBJ1-1; a possible D gene is TRBD1 (6 bases). Source material: peripheral blood. The sequence was obtained from a man aged 55 to 70 who had recovered from COVID-19. CDR3 DNA sequence: TGTGCCAGCAGCGCCGACAGGAACAGGTTTGACACTGAAGCTTTCTTT. Translation gives CASSADRNRFDTEAFF.